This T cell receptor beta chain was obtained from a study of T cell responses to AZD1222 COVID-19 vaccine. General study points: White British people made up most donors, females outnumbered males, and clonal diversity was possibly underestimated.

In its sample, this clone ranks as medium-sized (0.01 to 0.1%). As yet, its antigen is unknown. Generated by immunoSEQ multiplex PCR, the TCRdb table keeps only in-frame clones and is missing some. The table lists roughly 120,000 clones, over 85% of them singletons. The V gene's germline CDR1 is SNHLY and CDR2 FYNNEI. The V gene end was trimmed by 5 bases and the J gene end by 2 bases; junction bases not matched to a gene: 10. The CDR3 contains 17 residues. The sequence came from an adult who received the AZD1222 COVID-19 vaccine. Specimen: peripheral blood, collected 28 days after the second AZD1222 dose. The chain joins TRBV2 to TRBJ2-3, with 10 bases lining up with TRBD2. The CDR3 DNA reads TGTGCCAGCAGTTCTGCGGCTAGCGGGGGATCCACAGATACGCAGTATTTT. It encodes CASSSAASGGSTDTQYF. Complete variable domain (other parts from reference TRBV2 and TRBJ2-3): EPEVTQTPSHQVTQMGQEVILRCVPISNHLYFYWYRQILGQKVEFLVSFYNNEISEKSEIFDDQFSVERPDGSNFTLKIRSTKLEDSAMYFCASSSAASGGSTDTQYFGPGTRLTVL.